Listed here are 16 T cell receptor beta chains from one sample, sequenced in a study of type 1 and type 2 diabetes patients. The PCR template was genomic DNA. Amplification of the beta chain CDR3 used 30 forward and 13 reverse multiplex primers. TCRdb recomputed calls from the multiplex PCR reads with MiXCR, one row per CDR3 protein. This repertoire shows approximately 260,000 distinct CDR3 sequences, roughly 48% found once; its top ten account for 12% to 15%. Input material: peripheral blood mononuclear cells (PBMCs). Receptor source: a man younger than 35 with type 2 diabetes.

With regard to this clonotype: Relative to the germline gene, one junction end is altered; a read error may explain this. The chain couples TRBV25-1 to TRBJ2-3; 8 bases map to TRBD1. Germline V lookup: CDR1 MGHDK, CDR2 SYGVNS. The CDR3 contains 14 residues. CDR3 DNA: TGTGCCAGCAGCATTGACAGGGGCACAGATACGCAGTGTTTC. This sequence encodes CASSIDRGTDTQCF.

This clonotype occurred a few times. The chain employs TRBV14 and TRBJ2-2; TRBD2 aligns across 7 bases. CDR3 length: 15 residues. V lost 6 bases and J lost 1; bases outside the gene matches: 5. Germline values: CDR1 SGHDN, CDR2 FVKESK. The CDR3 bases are TGTGCCAGCAGACTGTCTAGCGGGAACACCGGGGAGCTGTTTTTT. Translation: CASRLSSGNTGELFF.

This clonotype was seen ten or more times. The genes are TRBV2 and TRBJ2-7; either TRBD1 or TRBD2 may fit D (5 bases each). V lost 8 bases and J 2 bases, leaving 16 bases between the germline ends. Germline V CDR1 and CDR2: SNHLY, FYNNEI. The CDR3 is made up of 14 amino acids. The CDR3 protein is CASGTGEGPYEQYF. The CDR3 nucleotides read TGTGCCAGCGGCACAGGTGAGGGGCCCTACGAGCAGTACTTC.

CDR3 protein: CASSIKGQGNQPQHF. In DNA, the CDR3 is TGTGCCAGTAGTATTAAGGGACAGGGGAATCAGCCCCAGCATTTT. V is TRBV19 and J is TRBJ1-5; TRBD1 matches 10 bases. Germline-derived CDR1 and CDR2 are LNHDA and SQIVND (reference sequence). The V gene end was trimmed by 3 bases and the J gene end by 4 bases; junction bases not matched to a gene: 3. The CDR3 runs to 15 residues.

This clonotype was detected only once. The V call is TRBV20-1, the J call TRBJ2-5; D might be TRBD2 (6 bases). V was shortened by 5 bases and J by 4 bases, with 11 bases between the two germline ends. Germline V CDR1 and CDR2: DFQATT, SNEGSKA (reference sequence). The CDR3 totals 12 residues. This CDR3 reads CSAGGGTETQYF. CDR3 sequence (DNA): TGCAGTGCTGGTGGGGGGACAGAGACCCAGTACTTC.

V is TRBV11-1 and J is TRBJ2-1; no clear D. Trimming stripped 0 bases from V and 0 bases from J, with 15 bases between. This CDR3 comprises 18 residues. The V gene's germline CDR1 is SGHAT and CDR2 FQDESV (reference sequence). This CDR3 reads CASSLAVGGPSSYNEQFF. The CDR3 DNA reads TGTGCCAGCAGCTTAGCGGTTGGTGGCCCTAGCTCCTACAATGAGCAGTTCTTC.

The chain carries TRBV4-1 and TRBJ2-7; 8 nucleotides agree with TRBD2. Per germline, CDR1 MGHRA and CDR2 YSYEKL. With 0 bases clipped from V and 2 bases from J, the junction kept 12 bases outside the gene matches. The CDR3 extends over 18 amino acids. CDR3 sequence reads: CASSQDAATSALTYEQYF. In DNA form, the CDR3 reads TGCGCCAGCAGCCAAGATGCGGCGACTAGCGCCTTAACCTACGAGCAGTACTTC.

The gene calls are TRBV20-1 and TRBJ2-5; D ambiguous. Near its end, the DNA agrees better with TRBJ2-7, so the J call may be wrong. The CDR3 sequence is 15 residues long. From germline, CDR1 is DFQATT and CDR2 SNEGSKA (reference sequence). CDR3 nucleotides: TGCAGTGCTAGAGATTTTGAGAGTGTCGCCTACGAGCAGTACTTC. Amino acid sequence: CSARDFESVAYEQYF.

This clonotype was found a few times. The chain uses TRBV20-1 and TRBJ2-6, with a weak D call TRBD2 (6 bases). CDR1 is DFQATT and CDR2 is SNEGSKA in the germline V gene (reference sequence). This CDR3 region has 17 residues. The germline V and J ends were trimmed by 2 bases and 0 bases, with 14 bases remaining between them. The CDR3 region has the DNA TGCAGTGCTAGATCCGATCGGGAGTCCTCTGGGGCCAACGTCCTGACTTTC. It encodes CSARSDRESSGANVLTF.

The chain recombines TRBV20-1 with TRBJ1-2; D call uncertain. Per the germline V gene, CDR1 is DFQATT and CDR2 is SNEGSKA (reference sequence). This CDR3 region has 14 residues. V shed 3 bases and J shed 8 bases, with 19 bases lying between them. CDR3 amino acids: CSASSLSSLEGYTF. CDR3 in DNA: TGCAGTGCTAGTTCCCTCTCCTCTCTTGAGGGCTACACCTTC.

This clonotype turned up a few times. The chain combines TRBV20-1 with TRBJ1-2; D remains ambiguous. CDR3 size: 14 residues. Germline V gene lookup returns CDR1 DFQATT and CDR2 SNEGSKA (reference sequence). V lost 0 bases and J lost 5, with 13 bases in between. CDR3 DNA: TGCAGTGCTAGAGATATCGCCCTGGGGTATGGCTACACCTTC. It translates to CSARDIALGYGYTF.

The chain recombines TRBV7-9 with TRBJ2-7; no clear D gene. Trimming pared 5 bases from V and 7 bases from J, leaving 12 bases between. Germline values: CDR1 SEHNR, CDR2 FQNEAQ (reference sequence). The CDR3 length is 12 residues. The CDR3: CASSPDGLEQYF. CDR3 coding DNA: TGTGCCAGCAGCCCAGACGGGTTGGAGCAGTACTTC. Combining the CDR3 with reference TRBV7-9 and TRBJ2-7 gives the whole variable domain DTGVSQNPRHKITKRGQNVTFRCDPISEHNRLYWYRQTLGQGPEFLTYFQNEAQLEKSRLLSDRFSAERPKGSFSTLEIQRTEQGDSAMYLCASSPDGLEQYFGPGTRLTVT.

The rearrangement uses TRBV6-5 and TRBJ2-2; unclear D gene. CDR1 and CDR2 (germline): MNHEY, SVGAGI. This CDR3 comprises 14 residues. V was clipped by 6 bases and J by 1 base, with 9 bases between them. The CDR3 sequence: CASSFWGNTGELFF. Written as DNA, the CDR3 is TGTGCCAGCAGCTTTTGGGGGAACACCGGGGAGCTGTTTTTT.

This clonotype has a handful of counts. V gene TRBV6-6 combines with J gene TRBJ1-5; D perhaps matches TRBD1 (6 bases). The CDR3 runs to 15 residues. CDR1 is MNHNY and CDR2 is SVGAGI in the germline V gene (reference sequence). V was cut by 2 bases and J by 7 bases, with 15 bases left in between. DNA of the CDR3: TGTGCCAGCAGTTACATCGGGGGCGGTCAGCAGCCCCAGCATTTT. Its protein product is CASSYIGGGQQPQHF.

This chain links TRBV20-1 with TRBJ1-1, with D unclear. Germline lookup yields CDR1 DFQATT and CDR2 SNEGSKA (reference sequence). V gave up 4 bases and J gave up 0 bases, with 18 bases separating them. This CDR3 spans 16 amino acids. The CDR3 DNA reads TGCAGTGCTAAACCCCTCCCGGGAAGAGTGAACACTGAAGCTTTCTTT. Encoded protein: CSAKPLPGRVNTEAFF.

The CDR3 nucleotides read TGTGCCTGGAGGAACAGGGGACGGGAAAAACTGTTTTTT. Encoded protein: CAWRNRGREKLFF. The chain carries TRBV30 and TRBJ1-4; TRBD1 aligns across 7 bases. V trimming: 3 bases; J trimming: 8 bases; junction bases outside the gene matches: 6. There are 13 residues in the CDR3. Germline assignment: CDR1 GTSNPN and CDR2 SVGIG (reference sequence).